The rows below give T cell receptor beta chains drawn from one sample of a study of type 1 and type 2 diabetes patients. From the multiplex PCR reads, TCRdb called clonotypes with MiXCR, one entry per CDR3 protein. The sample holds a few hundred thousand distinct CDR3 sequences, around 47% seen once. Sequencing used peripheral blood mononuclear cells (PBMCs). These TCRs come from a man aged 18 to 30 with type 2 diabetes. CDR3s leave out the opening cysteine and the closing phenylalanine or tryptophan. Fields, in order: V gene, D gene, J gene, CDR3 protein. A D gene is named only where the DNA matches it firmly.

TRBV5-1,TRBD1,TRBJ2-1,ASSSIQGADNEQF
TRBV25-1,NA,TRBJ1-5,ASSDSLSNQPQH
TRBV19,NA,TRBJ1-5,ASTFLGHPSNQPQH
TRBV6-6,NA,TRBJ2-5,ASSYGFGTQETQY
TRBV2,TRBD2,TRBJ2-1,ASSDPSEGLVSYNEQF
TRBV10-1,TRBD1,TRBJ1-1,ASSETGVTEAF
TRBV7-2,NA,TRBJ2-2,ASSSGTPFQTGELF
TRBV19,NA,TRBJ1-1,ASRRAGEAF
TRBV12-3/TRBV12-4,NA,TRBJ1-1,ASSFTVEAF
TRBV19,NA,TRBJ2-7,ASSMAFGACYEQY
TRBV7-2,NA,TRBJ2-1,ASRGGGQGEQF
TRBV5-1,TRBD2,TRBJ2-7,ASSWTSGISEQY
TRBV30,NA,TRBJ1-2,AWSGAWGYT
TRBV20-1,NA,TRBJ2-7,SARGTTYEQY
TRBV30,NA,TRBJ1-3,AWSELWPGTIY